Here is one T cell receptor beta chain with its context. The data are from a study of OX40 agonist ivuxolimab in advanced cancers. Study at large: Ivuxolimab, an antibody that agonizes OX40 (CD134), was administered to the patients.

Produced via immunoSEQ multiplex PCR; TCRdb's table is partial and in-frame only. The sample has approximately 68,000 clones; 80% to 85% are singletons. The germline CDR1 and CDR2 sequences are SGHKS and YYEKEE (reference sequence). Trimming took 4 bases from V and 0 from J, leaving 13 bases between them. The CDR3 sequence is 15 residues long. The rearrangement links TRBV5-5 to TRBJ2-5, with D possibly matching TRBD2 (5 bases). Source: CD4+ or CD8+ T cells sorted from blood, taken in a trial of the OX40 agonist ivuxolimab. This TCR was recovered from an adult with an advanced solid tumor such as melanoma, head and neck, liver or kidney cancer. The CDR3 DNA reads TGTGCCAGCAGCCCGCGTGGGGAGTACCAAGAGACCCAGTACTTC. Protein sequence: CASSPRGEYQETQYF. Using reference TRBV5-5 and TRBJ2-5 for the parts outside the CDR3, the full variable domain is DAGVTQSPTHLIKTRGQQVTLRCSPISGHKSVSWYQQVLGQGPQFIFQYYEKEERGRGNFPDRFSARQFPNYSSELNVNALLLGDSALYLCASSPRGEYQETQYFGPGTRLLVL.